A single sample gave rise to the 25 T cell receptor beta chains below, sequenced in a study of blood T cell repertoires in COVID-19 (dated by TCRdb to 2019 to 2021). The method was the immunoSEQ multiplex PCR assay. TCRdb retrieved this table from immuneACCESS and kept in-frame rearrangements only. Not all clones are present; in checked studies, unresolved V genes account for under half, and no reason is known for the remainder. Within this sample are fewer than 350,000 clones, with approximately 91% of them counted one time only. The ten largest make up over 2% of the sample. The sample taken for sequencing was PBMCs or T cells enriched from blood (not recorded which). Source of these receptors: a woman aged 40 to 49 with acute COVID-19.

The J gene is TRBJ2-7, the V gene TRBV4-2; 9 bases are shared with TRBD1. CDR1 is LGHNA, CDR2 YNFKEQ, per germline. CDR3 size: 15 residues. With 2 bases clipped from V and 1 base from J, the junction kept 3 bases outside the gene matches. CDR3 protein: CASSQPGQGSYEQYF. DNA of the CDR3: TGTGCCAGCAGCCAACCGGGACAGGGTTCCTACGAGCAGTACTTC.

The chain joins TRBV9 to TRBJ2-5; 7 nucleotides line up with TRBD2. CDR1 is SGDLS and CDR2 is YYNGEE in the germline V gene. Unmatched junction bases numbered 6, after V lost 4 bases and J lost 3 bases. The CDR3 has 14 amino acids. CDR3 DNA sequence: TGTGCCAGCAGCCGCGGGAGCGCGAAAGAGACCCAGTACTTC. It codes for CASSRGSAKETQYF.

This clone was recorded at least ten times. The V gene is TRBV5-5, the J gene TRBJ1-6; 7 positions agree with TRBD1. The CDR3 totals 16 residues. Germline CDR1 SGHKS, CDR2 YYEKEE (reference sequence). Trimming removed 4 bases from V and 2 bases from J; junction bases left unmatched: 6. CDR3 sequence: CASSTRQGTYNSPLHF. In DNA, the CDR3 is TGTGCCAGCAGCACCCGACAGGGCACCTATAATTCACCCCTCCACTTT. The variable domain in full, completed from reference TRBV5-5 and TRBJ1-6, reads DAGVTQSPTHLIKTRGQQVTLRCSPISGHKSVSWYQQVLGQGPQFIFQYYEKEERGRGNFPDRFSARQFPNYSSELNVNALLLGDSALYLCASSTRQGTYNSPLHFGNGTRLTVT.

V gene TRBV29-1 combines with J gene TRBJ2-3; D remains unclear. Trimming cost V 4 bases and J 0 bases, with 2 bases left between them. The CDR3 spans 11 residues. CDR1 SQVTM and CDR2 ANQGSEA come from the germline V gene. This chain's CDR3 is CSVASTDTQYF. DNA of the CDR3: TGCAGCGTTGCGAGCACAGATACGCAGTATTTT.

The chain is built from TRBV19 and TRBJ2-7; D is unclear. Germline values: CDR1 LNHDA, CDR2 SQIVND (reference sequence). CDR3 length equals 13 residues. V was clipped by 3 bases and J by 4 bases, with 10 bases between them. CDR3 DNA: TGTGCCAGTAGTATTTCCACTCTTTACGAGCAGTACTTC. It specifies CASSISTLYEQYF.

V and J are TRBV3-1 (or the pseudogene TRBV3-2) and TRBJ1-2, with 12 bases lining up with TRBD1. Trimming cost V 5 bases and J 5 bases; bases outside gene matches: 6. The CDR3 extends over 15 amino acids. The V gene's germline CDR1 is LGHDT and CDR2 YNNKEL (reference sequence). The CDR3 reads CASSLGQGASYGYTF. The CDR3 nucleotides read TGTGCCAGCAGCTTGGGACAGGGGGCCTCTTATGGCTACACCTTC.

J is TRBJ2-1 and V is TRBV5-4, with a possible D match to TRBD1 (6 bases). The CDR3 loop spans 15 amino acids. The ends were cut back, 9 bases at V and 4 bases at J, with 20 bases in the middle. Germline V gene sequence: CDR1 SGHNT, CDR2 YYREEE (reference sequence). CDR3 protein: CATWLRDTHYNEQFF. CDR3 coding DNA: TGTGCCACCTGGCTCCGGGACACCCATTACAATGAGCAGTTCTTC.

The V gene is TRBV4-3, the J gene TRBJ2-6, with D perhaps TRBD2 (5 bases). CDR1 is LGHNA, CDR2 YSLEER, per germline. V was pared by 0 bases and J by 2 bases, with 14 bases between. The CDR3 sequence is 18 residues long. The CDR3 DNA reads TGCGCCAGCAGCCAAGAAATCCGGGCCGGGGCTGGGGCCAACGTCCTGACTTTC. Translated, it gives CASSQEIRAGAGANVLTF.

This clone was seen just once. The gene calls are TRBV24-1 and TRBJ2-1; D gene unclear. Germline values: CDR1 KGHDR, CDR2 SFDVKD. Trimming pared 0 bases from V and 10 bases from J, leaving 12 bases between. The CDR3 totals 14 residues. The CDR3 sequence: CATSDLPGVGEQFF. The CDR3 nucleotides are TGTGCCACCAGTGATTTGCCAGGTGTTGGGGAGCAGTTCTTC.

The V call is TRBV27, the J call TRBJ1-5; tentative D call: TRBD1 (5 bases). With 5 bases removed from V and 11 bases from J, the gap between germline ends came to 25 bases. The CDR3 covers 16 residues. CDR1 is MNHEY and CDR2 is SMNVEV in the germline V gene (reference sequence). The DNA of the CDR3 is TGTGCCAGCAGTAGCACGGGGGAATCCAGTTTCGGGGCCCAGCATTTT. The encoded protein is CASSSTGESSFGAQHF.

This clone was seen many times. The chain recombines TRBV5-6 with TRBJ2-3; 7 bases line up with TRBD2. The CDR3 has 15 amino acids. V was pared by 5 bases and J by 2 bases, with 8 bases of the junction left unmatched. Germline V gives CDR1 SGHDT, CDR2 YYEEEE. CDR3 protein: CASSARDYYTDTQYF. CDR3 bases: TGTGCCAGCAGTGCACGGGACTATTACACAGATACGCAGTATTTT.

V is TRBV7-3 and J is TRBJ2-4; D uncertain. The V gene's germline CDR1 is SGHTA and CDR2 FQGTGA. This CDR3 is built from 14 residues. Trimming left V 5 bases short and J 5 bases short, with 13 bases between. The CDR3 DNA reads as TGTGCCAGCAGCCGTAACCCAACTGAAAACATTCAGTACTTC. This codes for CASSRNPTENIQYF.

This clone was counted between two and nine times. The V gene is TRBV29-1, the J gene TRBJ1-2; maybe TRBD1 (5 bases). The germline gives CDR1 SQVTM, CDR2 ANQGSEA. The CDR3 contains 11 residues. V was trimmed by 6 bases and J by 8 bases, leaving 13 bases between them. The CDR3 reads CSVREWGGYTF. The CDR3 DNA reads as TGCAGCGTACGGGAGTGGGGCGGCTACACCTTC. Supplemented by reference TRBV29-1 and TRBJ1-2, the full variable domain reads SAVISQKPSRDICQRGTSLTIQCQVDSQVTMMFWYRQQPGQSLTLIATANQGSEATYESGFVIDKFPISRPNLTFSTLTVSNMSPEDSSIYLCSVREWGGYTFGSGTRLTVV.

This chain connects TRBV7-9 to TRBJ2-7; D gene unclear. With 2 bases removed from V and 1 base from J, the gap between germline ends came to 6 bases. Germline V CDR1 and CDR2: SEHNR, FQNEAQ (reference sequence). The CDR3 spans 13 residues. Here the CDR3 reads CASSLTPSYEQYF. The CDR3 DNA is TGTGCCAGCAGCTTAACACCTTCCTACGAGCAGTACTTC.

This clone has a handful of counts. The chain recombines TRBV9 with TRBJ2-1, with 8 bases lining up with TRBD1. The germline V gene encodes CDR1 SGDLS and CDR2 YYNGEE. After removal of 4 bases from V and 6 bases from J, the junction contained 27 bases not matched to a gene. This CDR3 spans 21 amino acids. CDR3 nucleotides: TGTGCCAGCAGCCCCTCAGGTGGCAGTAGGACAGGGAAAGGTTATGGCAATGAGCAGTTCTTC. This sequence encodes CASSPSGGSRTGKGYGNEQFF.

This clone has a single count. The DNA of the CDR3 is TGTGCCAGCAGTTCCCCCCCTAATCAGCCCCAGCATTTT. As protein: CASSSPPNQPQHF. This chain connects TRBV28 to TRBJ1-5, with D hard to call. V lost 4 bases to trimming and J lost 4 bases, with 8 bases between them. The CDR3 runs to 13 residues. CDR1 is MDHEN, CDR2 SYDVKM, per germline.

DNA of the CDR3: TGTGCCAGCAGCCGACGGGTACCTAATGAAAAACTGTTTTTT. Translation gives CASSRRVPNEKLFF. The chain has TRBV6-5 and TRBJ1-4, with D uncertain. CDR3 length: 14 residues. The V end was cut by 6 bases, the J end by 3 bases, with 11 bases between. From germline, CDR1 is MNHEY and CDR2 SVGAGI.

The rearrangement uses TRBV4-3 and TRBJ2-2; TRBD2 might be the D (5 bases). The ends were cut back, 0 bases at V and 4 bases at J, with 9 bases in the middle. The CDR3 is 15 amino acids. Germline V gene lookup returns CDR1 LGHNA and CDR2 YSLEER. The DNA for the CDR3 is TGCGCCAGCAGCCAAGAAGGACTCTCCACCGGGGAGCTGTTTTTT. It translates to CASSQEGLSTGELFF.

This clone was detected only a few times. This chain joins TRBV6-2 or TRBV6-3 and TRBJ2-2, with 12 bases fitting TRBD1. This CDR3 has 17 residues. J gave up 3 bases and V 4 bases, and 6 bases lay outside the gene matches. Per germline, CDR1 MNHEY and CDR2 SVGEGT. The CDR3: CASSSGTGGVDTGELFF. The CDR3 nucleotides are TGTGCCAGCAGTTCCGGGACAGGGGGCGTCGACACCGGGGAGCTGTTTTTT.

The chain has TRBV30 and TRBJ2-3; 13 positions match TRBD2. The V and J ends lost 2 bases and 1 base, in that order; junction bases with no gene match: 6. Germline assignment: CDR1 GTSNPN and CDR2 SVGIG (reference sequence). The CDR3 contains 17 residues. The CDR3 DNA sequence: TGTGCCTGGAGTCGGACTAGCGGGGGCGTGGGCACAGATACGCAGTATTTT. This sequence encodes CAWSRTSGGVGTDTQYF.

The chain couples TRBV19 to TRBJ1-2; 7 nucleotides align to TRBD1. Germline trimming cut 6 bases from V and 6 bases from J; bases unmatched to any gene: 7. The CDR3 totals 13 residues. Germline CDR1 LNHDA, CDR2 SQIVND (reference sequence). DNA for the CDR3: TGTGCCAGTAGCACCGGGACAGTAAATGGCTACACCTTC. This codes for CASSTGTVNGYTF.

V gene TRBV28 combines with J gene TRBJ2-7; 12 bases map to TRBD2. The germline V gene encodes CDR1 MDHEN and CDR2 SYDVKM. The CDR3 is made up of 15 amino acids. Germline trimming cut 6 bases from V and 7 bases from J; bases unmatched to any gene: 10. CDR3 nucleotide sequence: TGTGCCAGCAGCGCCGGGACTAGCGGGTCCAGAGAGCAGTACTTC. As protein: CASSAGTSGSREQYF.

The chain couples TRBV7-2 to TRBJ2-7, with D possibly matching TRBD1 (8 bases). Per germline, CDR1 SGHTA and CDR2 FQGNSA. V was shortened by 1 base and J by 6 bases, with 16 bases between the two germline ends. This CDR3 has 15 residues. CDR3 sequence: CASSLGRYRGGEQYF. CDR3 nucleotide sequence: TGTGCCAGCAGCTTAGGGCGGTACAGGGGGGGCGAGCAGTACTTC. Variable domain in full (rest from reference TRBV7-2 and TRBJ2-7): GAGVSQSPSNKVTEKGKDVELRCDPISGHTALYWYRQSLGQGLEFLIYFQGNSAPDKSGLPSDRFSAERTGGSVSTLTIQRTQQEDSAVYLCASSLGRYRGGEQYFGPGTRLTVT.

The V and J genes are TRBV3-1 (or the pseudogene TRBV3-2) and TRBJ1-6, with D unresolved. This CDR3 is 15 amino acids long. Germline V gives CDR1 LGHDT, CDR2 YNNKEL (reference sequence). V lost 10 bases to trimming and J lost 0 bases, with 13 bases between them. The DNA for the CDR3 is TGTGCCACCCAACCCGGGAGCTCCTATAATTCACCCCTCCACTTT. Encoded protein: CATQPGSSYNSPLHF.

The chain is built from TRBV7-9 and TRBJ1-1; D is ambiguous. Germline V CDR1 and CDR2: SEHNR, FQNEAQ (reference sequence). V was pared by 5 bases and J by 6 bases, with 16 bases between. The CDR3 consists of 14 residues. In nucleotides, the CDR3 is TGTGCCAGCAGCGGTGTTATGAGGGCCGCTGAAGCTTTCTTT. This codes for CASSGVMRAAEAFF.